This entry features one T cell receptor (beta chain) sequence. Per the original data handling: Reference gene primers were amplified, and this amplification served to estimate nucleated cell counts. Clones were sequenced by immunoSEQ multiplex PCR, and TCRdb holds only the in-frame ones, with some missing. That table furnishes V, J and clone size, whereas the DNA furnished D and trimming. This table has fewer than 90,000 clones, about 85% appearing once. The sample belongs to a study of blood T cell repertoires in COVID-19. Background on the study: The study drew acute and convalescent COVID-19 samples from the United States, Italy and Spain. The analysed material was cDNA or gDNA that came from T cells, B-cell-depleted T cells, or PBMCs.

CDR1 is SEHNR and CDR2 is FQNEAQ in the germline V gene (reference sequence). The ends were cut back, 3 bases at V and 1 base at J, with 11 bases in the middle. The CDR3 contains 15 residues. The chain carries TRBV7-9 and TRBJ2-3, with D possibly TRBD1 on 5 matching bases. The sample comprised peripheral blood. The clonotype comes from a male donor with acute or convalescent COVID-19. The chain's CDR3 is CASSLVGRGTDTQYF. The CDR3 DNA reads TGTGCCAGCAGCTTGGTAGGCAGGGGCACAGATACGCAGTATTTT.